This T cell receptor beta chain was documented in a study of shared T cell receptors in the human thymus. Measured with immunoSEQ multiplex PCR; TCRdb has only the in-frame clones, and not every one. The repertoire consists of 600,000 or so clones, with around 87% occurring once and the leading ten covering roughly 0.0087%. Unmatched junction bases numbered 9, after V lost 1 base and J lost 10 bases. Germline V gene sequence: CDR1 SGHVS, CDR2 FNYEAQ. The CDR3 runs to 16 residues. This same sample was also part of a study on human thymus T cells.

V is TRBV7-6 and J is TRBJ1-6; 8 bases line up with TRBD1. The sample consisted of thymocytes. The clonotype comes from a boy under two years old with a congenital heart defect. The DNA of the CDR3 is TGTGCCAGCAGCTTAGTCACACAGGGGGAGGGATCACCCCTCCACTTT. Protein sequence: CASSLVTQGEGSPLHF.